Below are 3 T cell receptor beta chains sequenced from a single sample in a study of blood T cell repertoires in COVID-19. Assay used: immunoSEQ multiplex PCR; TCRdb lists only in-frame clones, some missing. Among fewer than 65,000 clones listed, 75% to 80% were seen once. Sequencing was done on a sample of peripheral blood. The origin of the receptors is a human donor in a cohort sampled during active COVID-19.

This chain connects TRBV5-1 to TRBJ1-1, with a tentative D call TRBD1 (5 bases). The germline V and J ends were trimmed by 0 bases and 7 bases, with 7 bases remaining between them. Germline V gene sequence: CDR1 SGHRS, CDR2 YFSETQ. The CDR3 loop spans 12 amino acids. The DNA for the CDR3 is TGCGCCAGCAGCTTGGGTCAGGGTGAAGCTTTCTTT. Protein product: CASSLGQGEAFF.

This clone was counted a few times. The J gene is TRBJ1-1, the V gene TRBV18; D remains unclear. The CDR3 is made up of 12 amino acids. CDR1 and CDR2 (germline): KGHSH, LQKENI. The V and J ends lost 5 bases and 1 base respectively, with 5 bases between them. The CDR3 bases are TGTGCCAGCTCAGGGCCGAACACTGAAGCTTTCTTT. Translated: CASSGPNTEAFF.

V gene TRBV28 combines with J gene TRBJ2-7; no firm D call. This CDR3 spans 12 amino acids. In germline, CDR1 is MDHEN, CDR2 SYDVKM. Trimming took off 10 bases at V and 2 bases at J, with 12 bases between the two ends. CDR3 in amino acids: CATRRFAYEQYF. DNA of the CDR3: TGTGCCACTCGGCGGTTCGCCTACGAGCAGTACTTC.